This TCR beta chain was observed in a study of human CD8 memory T cell subsets. This clonotype shows up as medium-sized by frequency. Antigen: not known. The TSTEM subset meant CD8+ memory cells that were CCR7+, PD-1- and TIGIT-. Generation of TCR beta libraries used UMI-labeled 5' RACE. TCRdb reprocessed the 5' RACE reads and keeps a single row for each CDR3 protein, giving no DNA. The ten most abundant clones cover more than 20% of a sample with more than 5,500 distinct CDR3 sequences. Study-level findings and limits: There was only minimal overlap between the repertoires of stem-like memory and precursor exhausted T cells. Chao1 estimates suggested higher diversity in stem-like memory T cells than in precursor exhausted T cells. T cells showing similarly high diversity were the stem-like memory and precursor exhausted cells, not the effector memory cells.

Sequencing was done on a sample of CD8+ stem-like memory T cells (TSCM and TCM) sorted from PBMCs. Subset here: stem-like memory CD8 T cells (TSTEM), CCR7+ PD-1- TIGIT-. The source is a human donor in good health.

This CDR3 reads CASSWGTPGNTIYF. The genes are TRBV5-1 and TRBJ1-3; the D call of TRBD1 rests on TCRdb alone, since no DNA is present to check it. CDR1 SGHRS and CDR2 YFSETQ come from the germline V gene. This CDR3 contains 14 residues.